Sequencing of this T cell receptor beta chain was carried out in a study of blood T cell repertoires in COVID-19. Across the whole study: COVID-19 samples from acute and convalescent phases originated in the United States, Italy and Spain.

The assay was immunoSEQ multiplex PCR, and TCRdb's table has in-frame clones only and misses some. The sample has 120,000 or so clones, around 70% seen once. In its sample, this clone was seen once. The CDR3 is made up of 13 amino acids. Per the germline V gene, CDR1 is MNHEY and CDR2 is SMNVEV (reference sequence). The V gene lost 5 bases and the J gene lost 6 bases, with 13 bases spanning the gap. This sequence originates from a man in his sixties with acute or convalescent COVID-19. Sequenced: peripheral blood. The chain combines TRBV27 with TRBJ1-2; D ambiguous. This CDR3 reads CASSPLGRNGYTF. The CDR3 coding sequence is TGTGCCAGCAGTCCCCTCGGGAGGAATGGCTACACCTTC.